This T cell receptor (beta chain) was retrieved from a study of blood T cells in healthy people across ages (dated by TCRdb to the mid-2010s). At the level of the whole study: In model experiments, template switching captured about one uniquely barcoded TCR beta cDNA molecule for every two T cells. Two additional independent replicas of 1 million unique cDNA reads from the same blood draw were analyzed for two donors (one aged 18 to 29 and one aged 80 or older). To track age-related changes in TCR beta repertoire diversity, the study relied on deep sequencing normalized with unique cDNA molecular identifiers. The donors were split into four age groups: young (average about 16 years), middle-aged (roughly 39), aged (around 67) and long-lived (under 90).

V is clipped by 5 bases and J by 0 bases, and the sequence between their germline boundaries is 5 bases long. From the cysteine up to the phenylalanine, the CDR3 has a length of 12 residues. Only the CDR3 portion is preserved as DNA: 36 bases, with reading frame beginning at the first base. Study-wide conclusions, independent of this receptor: Since profiling was done on bulk unsorted PBMCs, naive and antigen-experienced compartments could not be conclusively compared. Because donor CMV infection status was unknown, age-related changes in expanded clonotypes were potentially confounded. Estimates of total diversity based on one million sequenced T cells were regarded as lower bounds and as underestimates. The long-lived group showed more naive CD4+ T cells, fewer expanded clones and increased TCR diversity than the aged group, suggesting age selection. There was a strong correlation between observed TCR beta diversity and the percentage of naive T cells measured by flow cytometry. Observed TCR beta diversity per million T cells fell roughly linearly with age, and a significant reduction was already apparent by age approximately 41.

Only a few counts were recorded for this clonotype. Its antigen remains unidentified. Nothing much larger sits one base from this clone, and base qualities are not available. The roughly 39 donors, aged 6 to 90 years, were systemically healthy Caucasian individuals from Russia. Approximately 9 milliliters of peripheral blood were collected from each donor into EDTA-treated Vacutainer tubes. Ficoll-Paque density-gradient centrifugation was used to isolate PBMCs, with at least 6 million obtained per sample. Total RNA was extracted from PBMCs with Trizol reagent, with at least 6 micrograms obtained per sample. For every donor, an aliquot of PBMCs went through flow cytometry to measure the percentages of naive CD45RAhigh/CD27high T cells. The library was built by means of 5' RACE. Sequencing was carried out with an Illumina HiSeq 2500. A second PCR of roughly 6 to 11 cycles was performed with a sample-barcoded 5' primer and a J-beta primer mix. A template-switch 5' adaptor carrying 12 random nucleotides introduced a unique molecular identifier onto each TCR beta cDNA molecule. At least 2.5 million CDR3-containing paired-end reads were obtained from each sample. All of the RNA was converted into first-strand cDNA using the Mint cDNA synthesis kit, with a TRBC-specific oligonucleotide serving as the primer. All cDNA was treated with uracil-DNA glycosylase and then went through a first 18-cycle PCR with the universal primers M1SS and BC2_uni_R. Under the source paper's analysis protocol: For normalization, 1 million high-quality reads, each with a distinct molecular identifier, were randomly selected from each sample. Reads sharing molecular identifiers were discarded rather than binned into consensus sequences. MiTCR, with a Q25 quality threshold and the strictest error-elimination algorithm, was used for CDR3 identification, clonotype clustering and error correction. A nonparametric unseen species model with Euler transformation was used to estimate a lower bound on total TCR beta diversity. Through fastp at Q25 and MiXCR, TCRdb rebuilt clones from the public reads, retaining in-frame beta chains. Entries are consolidated by CDR3 protein sequence, retaining the most common genes and DNA. The V and J calls come from TCRdb's annotation, not from the publication. Here the sample has around 520,000 distinct CDR3 sequences; 25% to 35% occur a single time. Clones ranked in the top ten supply over 3.5% of the sample.

These data were also filed under a second study, of T cells of mothers and their children. Per that second paper: Donors were nine systemically healthy Caucasian individuals: three mothers and their six children. cDNA synthesis used all of the extracted RNA, with approximately 1.4 ug of RNA in each 15 ul reaction. In the second PCR, the M1S primer introduced both the sample barcodes and 2-4 random nucleotides. Over 9 million TCR beta CDR3 reads came from each mother, compared with some 3 million reads from each child. Thymic selection similarly shapes TCR recombination output in related and unrelated pairs, with minor effect from inherited differences. Normalized repertoire overlap was always slightly but never significantly higher in related than unrelated mother-child pairs. No persistent microchimeric T cell clones were detected, at a sensitivity of approximately 90 clones per million clonotypes. Deep NGS was used in the study to compare the TCR beta repertoires of mothers and children and to look for features that separate related mother-child pairs from unrelated individuals. On average, the children were about 10 +/- 4 years old, while the mothers were roughly 40 +/- 4 years old. Libraries were sequenced on Illumina HiSeq 2000 with 100+100 nt paired-end reads after adapter ligation with NEBNext reagents. To avoid cross-contamination, the mother libraries and the child libraries were prepared a month apart and sequenced in separate runs. For each donor, between roughly 500,000 and 2,300,000 distinct TCR beta clonotypes were identified. Naive TCR beta clonotypes were estimated from low-frequency clonotypes matched to each donor's FACS-determined naive share, without sorting.

The specimen was blood. The rearrangement combines TRBV12-3 or TRBV12-4 with TRBJ2-7; the D gene cannot be resolved reliably. This clonotype originated in a boy between 2 and 10 years old in good health. The nucleotide sequence reads TGTGCCAGCAGTCCCTACTCCTACGAGCAGTACTTC. Its translation is CASSPYSYEQYF.